The 28 T cell receptor beta chains given below trace back to one sample, sequenced in a study of T cells expressing NK-cell markers. From its re-call of the 5' RACE reads, TCRdb lists each CDR3 protein once, without DNA. This specimen shows about 380,000 distinct CDR3 sequences; the ten leading clones hold roughly 5.4%. Material for sequencing was blood T cells: a sorted CD56 or NKG2C T cell subset, CD4+ or CD8+ T cells, or bulk PBMC T cells (not recorded which). The receptors come from a man aged 18-70 years in good health.

V usage is TRBV7-6 and J usage is TRBJ2-1; TCRdb's assignment of TRBD2 cannot be checked, as there is no DNA. CDR1 is SGHVS, CDR2 FNYEAQ, per germline. CDR3 length: 21 amino acids. CDR3 sequence: CASSLYKRNSGDLPTYNEQFF.

The gene calls are TRBV6-1 and TRBJ2-5; TCRdb names TRBD1, which stays unverified in the absence of DNA. CDR3 size: 18 residues. Germline V gene lookup returns CDR1 MNHNS and CDR2 SASEGT. The CDR3 reads CASRMTGVGGRIQETQYF.

This chain connects TRBV6-5 to TRBJ2-1; TCRdb's assignment of TRBD1 cannot be checked, as there is no DNA. Germline V gene data show CDR1 as MNHEY and CDR2 as SVGAGI. The CDR3 is 16 amino acids. CDR3 loop: CASSYSLYPGGNEQFF.

The V gene is TRBV7-9, the J gene TRBJ1-6. The length of the CDR3 is 15 residues. Per the germline V gene, CDR1 is SEHNR and CDR2 is FQNEAQ (reference sequence). The CDR3 loop reads CASSSSNIPYSPLHF.

The V call is TRBV7-9, the J call TRBJ2-1; lacking DNA, the TRBD1 call made by TCRdb goes unchecked. Germline lookup yields CDR1 SEHNR and CDR2 FQNEAQ (reference sequence). CDR3 length: 13 amino acids. The CDR3 spells CASIALRGAGKFF.

The chain links TRBV4-2 to TRBJ2-1; TCRdb's D call, TRBD2, is unchecked because there is no DNA. The length of the CDR3 is 18 residues. Per the germline V gene, CDR1 is LGHNA and CDR2 is YNFKEQ. The CDR3 sequence: CASSQEDAWIAGRNEQFF.

The CDR3 protein is CSVAASGETQYF. The chain combines TRBV29-1 with TRBJ2-5; the TCRdb call, TRBD2, lacks DNA for checking. The CDR3 totals 12 residues. The germline gives CDR1 SQVTM, CDR2 ANQGSEA.

This chain connects TRBV7-2 to TRBJ2-3; TCRdb returns TRBD1, unconfirmable since there is no DNA. The germline V gene encodes CDR1 SGHTA and CDR2 FQGNSA. The CDR3 has 16 residues. The CDR3 region is CASSLLGVVGTDTQYF.

V and J are TRBV5-8 and TRBJ2-7; TCRdb gives TRBD1 as the D gene, but with no DNA this cannot be confirmed. In germline, CDR1 is SGHTS, CDR2 YDEGEE. The CDR3 spans 12 residues. The CDR3 here is CASSFGGNEQYF.

The chain is built from TRBV20-1 and TRBJ2-5; the TCRdb D gene call, TRBD2, has no DNA to confirm it. This CDR3 comprises 17 residues. Germline lookup yields CDR1 DFQATT and CDR2 SNEGSKA (reference sequence). CDR3 protein: CSARGASGGVLQETQYF.

The chain combines TRBV2 with TRBJ1-6. The CDR3 sequence is 14 residues long. The germline V gene has CDR1 SNHLY and CDR2 FYNNEI. CDR3 in amino acids: CASTALNYNSPLHF. Full variable domain (rest looked up from reference TRBV2 and TRBJ1-6): EPEVTQTPSHQVTQMGQEVILRCVPISNHLYFYWYRQILGQKVEFLVSFYNNEISEKSEIFDDQFSVERPDGSNFTLKIRSTKLEDSAMYFCASTALNYNSPLHFGNGTRLTVT.

The chain employs TRBV18 and TRBJ2-1; TCRdb picks TRBD1, but there is no DNA to check that call. This CDR3 comprises 15 residues. CDR1 is KGHSH and CDR2 is LQKENI in the germline V gene. CDR3 region: CASSFGPGWFNEQFF.

The V and J genes are TRBV6-5 and TRBJ2-5; the TRBD2 assignment by TCRdb is unverifiable without DNA. The CDR3 is 15 residues long. Germline V CDR1 and CDR2: MNHEY, SVGAGI. Here the CDR3 reads CASSYGRRGGETQYF.

The chain combines TRBV7-2 with TRBJ2-2; no DNA is available, so the TRBD2 call from TCRdb remains unchecked. The CDR3 is 15 amino acids. Germline CDR1 SGHTA, CDR2 FQGNSA. The CDR3 protein is CASSTGLLNTGELFF.

The rearrangement uses TRBV6-2 or TRBV6-3 and TRBJ2-5; the TCRdb call, TRBD1, lacks DNA for checking. From germline, CDR1 is MNHEY and CDR2 SVGEGT. The CDR3 contains 15 residues. CDR3 in amino acids: CASSSHSTGKETQYF.

This chain joins TRBV19 and TRBJ2-3; TCRdb gives TRBD1 as the D gene, but with no DNA this cannot be confirmed. Per germline, CDR1 LNHDA and CDR2 SQIVND (reference sequence). The CDR3 length is 13 residues. This CDR3 is CASSSTRGDTQYF.

The chain links TRBV2 to TRBJ2-6; TCRdb gives TRBD1 as the D gene, but with no DNA this cannot be confirmed. The CDR3 is 15 residues long. Germline values: CDR1 SNHLY, CDR2 FYNNEI. CDR3 amino acids: CASSKTGSGANVLTF.

The chain couples TRBV18 to TRBJ2-3; TCRdb indicates TRBD1, and absent DNA this call remains unverified. The CDR3 totals 13 residues. Germline lookup yields CDR1 KGHSH and CDR2 LQKENI. CDR3 in amino acids: CASSAGGGDTQYF.

The rearrangement uses TRBV12-5 and TRBJ1-4; TCRdb's D gene call, TRBD1, goes unchecked for lack of DNA. The V gene's germline CDR1 is LGHNT and CDR2 FRNRAP. The CDR3 is made up of 14 amino acids. CDR3 sequence reads: CASGLQGGIEKLFF.

CDR3 amino acids: CASSLALPDLAKNIQYF. J is TRBJ2-4 and V is TRBV7-9; TCRdb picks TRBD1, but there is no DNA to check that call. The CDR3 sequence is 17 residues long. The germline CDR1 and CDR2 sequences are SEHNR and FQNEAQ (reference sequence). Full variable domain (outside the CDR3, taken from reference TRBV7-9 and TRBJ2-4): DTGVSQNPRHKITKRGQNVTFRCDPISEHNRLYWYRQTLGQGPEFLTYFQNEAQLEKSRLLSDRFSAERPKGSFSTLEIQRTEQGDSAMYLCASSLALPDLAKNIQYFGAGTRLSVL.

V is TRBV28 and J is TRBJ1-2; no DNA is available, so the TRBD1 call from TCRdb remains unchecked. This CDR3 is built from 15 residues. CDR1 and CDR2 from the germline V gene are MDHEN and SYDVKM. The CDR3 spells CASHTLSGGHYGYTF.

The rearrangement joins TRBV20-1 to TRBJ2-2; TCRdb proposes TRBD1, but this gene call is untestable without DNA. Looked up from germline, CDR1 is DFQATT and CDR2 is SNEGSKA (reference sequence). The CDR3 sequence is 16 residues long. The CDR3 is CSAPGQGTSNTGELFF.

V is TRBV7-9 and J is TRBJ1-6. Germline values: CDR1 SEHNR, CDR2 FQNEAQ (reference sequence). This CDR3 contains 13 residues. The CDR3 protein is CASRRTDHSPLHF.

The chain combines TRBV5-1 with TRBJ1-2; TCRdb proposes TRBD1, but this gene call is untestable without DNA. The CDR3 runs to 16 residues. Germline V gene sequence: CDR1 SGHRS, CDR2 YFSETQ. This CDR3 reads CASSSAQGAVVYGYTF. Full variable domain (missing parts from reference TRBV5-1 and TRBJ1-2): KAGVTQTPRYLIKTRGQQVTLSCSPISGHRSVSWYQQTPGQGLQFLFEYFSETQRNKGNFPGRFSGRQFSNSRSEMNVSTLELGDSALYLCASSSAQGAVVYGYTFGSGTRLTVV.

This sequence joins TRBV10-3 and TRBJ1-1; TCRdb calls TRBD1, which cannot be checked without DNA. The CDR3 is made up of 15 amino acids. Germline-derived CDR1 and CDR2 are ENHRY and SYGVKD. The chain's CDR3 is CAISDLGTGVTEAFF.

The chain employs TRBV5-5 and TRBJ1-6. Germline V gene lookup returns CDR1 SGHKS and CDR2 YYEKEE (reference sequence). The CDR3 loop spans 14 amino acids. CDR3: CASSFREADSPLHF.

The chain has TRBV11-2 and TRBJ1-1. The CDR3 contains 15 residues. Germline V gives CDR1 SGHAT, CDR2 FQNNGV. The CDR3 protein is CASSLDSGMRTEAFF.

The gene calls are TRBV12-3 or TRBV12-4 and TRBJ2-2; TCRdb proposes TRBD1, but this gene call is untestable without DNA. CDR3 size: 16 residues. CDR3 sequence: CASTVKGGAGAGELFF.